Given below is one T cell receptor (beta chain) in context. This sample stems from a study of shared clonotypes between healthy human individuals. The wider study: Three men and a couple of women, aged 18 to 49, were donors.

V lost 4 bases and J 5 bases, leaving 11 bases between the germline ends. Germline V lookup: CDR1 MNHNY, CDR2 SVGAGI (reference sequence). The CDR3 covers 13 residues. The assay was carried out at the deep level. For each subset, genomic DNA was distributed in equal portions over several immunoSEQ plates. The method was immunoSEQ multiplex PCR; TCRdb's version includes in-frame clones alone and lacks a portion of them. The table lists about half a million clones, around 73% of them singletons. This TCR derives from a woman between 40 and 55 years old in good health. Some clones in this sample may be carry-over from other donors' samples. Sample: PBMCs. The chain carries TRBV6-6 and TRBJ2-5; D is unclear. For the CDR3, the DNA is TGTGCCAGCAGTTCCAATACGCGGGAGACCCAGTACTTC. This codes for CASSSNTRETQYF.